Below, 32 T cell receptor beta chains from the same sample are listed, as sequenced in a study of blood T cell repertoires in COVID-19. TCRdb's table, derived via immunoSEQ multiplex PCR, lists solely in-frame clones and lacks some. Counted here are about 460,000 clones, around 85% occurring once; the ten biggest clones make up 7% to 10%. The material sequenced was PBMCs or T cells enriched from blood (not recorded which). Receptors were obtained from a woman aged 55-70 years who had recovered from COVID-19.

This clone appeared a few times. The V call is TRBV18, the J call TRBJ2-7, with D possibly matching TRBD2 (5 bases). The V end was cut by 0 bases, the J end by 3 bases, with 9 bases between. CDR3 size: 14 residues. Germline V gene data show CDR1 as KGHSH and CDR2 as LQKENI. Here the CDR3 reads CASSPPGRSYEQYV. The CDR3 DNA reads TGTGCCAGCTCACCACCGGGGAGAAGCTACGAGCAGTACGTC.

The chain uses TRBV28 and TRBJ2-7; D perhaps matches TRBD1 (7 bases). The germline V gene has CDR1 MDHEN and CDR2 SYDVKM. V lost 5 bases to trimming and J lost 0 bases, with 17 bases between them. The CDR3 runs 16 residues. CDR3 coding DNA: TGTGCCAGCAGTCGAGGAGGGGGCCTTGGCTCCTACGAGCAGTACTTC. Translating it yields CASSRGGGLGSYEQYF. Full variable domain (rest looked up from reference TRBV28 and TRBJ2-7): DVKVTQSSRYLVKRTGEKVFLECVQDMDHENMFWYRQDPGLGLRLIYFSYDVKMKEKGDIPEGYSVSREKKERFSLILESASTNQTSMYLCASSRGGGLGSYEQYFGPGTRLTVT.

The chain has TRBV9 and TRBJ1-4; 10 positions match TRBD1. V lost 3 bases, J lost 5 bases, and 4 bases stayed unmatched. Germline CDR1 is SGDLS and CDR2 is YYNGEE. CDR3 size: 15 residues. This CDR3 reads CASSADRGLNEKLFF. CDR3 nucleotides: TGTGCCAGCAGCGCCGACAGGGGGCTGAATGAAAAACTGTTTTTT.

The chain employs TRBV2 and TRBJ2-1, with a tentative D call TRBD2 (5 bases). Germline V gives CDR1 SNHLY, CDR2 FYNNEI. There are 14 residues in the CDR3. V lost 4 bases and J 8 bases, leaving 15 bases between the germline ends. The CDR3 DNA is TGTGCCAGCAGTGCGACTTACGGACTGGATGAGCAGTTCTTC. Protein product: CASSATYGLDEQFF.

This sequence joins TRBV18 and TRBJ2-7; TRBD1 agrees at 8 bases. The CDR3 is made up of 14 amino acids. Germline CDR1 and CDR2: KGHSH and LQKENI. Trimming at V came to 2 bases and at J to 0 bases, leaving 0 bases not matched to a gene. The CDR3 reads CASSPGTGSYEQYV. DNA for the CDR3: TGTGCCAGCTCACCAGGGACAGGCTCCTACGAGCAGTACGTC.

The chain joins TRBV5-1 to TRBJ2-2; D is uncertain. CDR1 is SGHRS, CDR2 YFSETQ, per germline. Trimming took off 4 bases at V and 7 bases at J, with 5 bases between the two ends. This CDR3 comprises 11 residues. CDR3 sequence (DNA): TGCGCCAGCAGCAGCTTCGGGGAGCTGTTTTTT. Translating it yields CASSSFGELFF.

The chain carries TRBV19 and TRBJ1-2, with TRBD1 identical over 7 bases. The CDR3 contains 16 residues. V was clipped by 3 bases and J by 4 bases; unmatched bases: 11. Germline assignment: CDR1 LNHDA and CDR2 SQIVND (reference sequence). The CDR3 DNA reads as TGTGCCAGTAGTATTTCCGGGACAGCTATTTTCTATGGCTACACCTTC. Residues: CASSISGTAIFYGYTF.

This clone was observed a few times. The CDR3 loop reads CAWSRDRDMNTEAFF. The CDR3 coding sequence is TGTGCCTGGAGCCGGGACAGGGATATGAACACTGAAGCTTTCTTT. The chain recombines TRBV30 with TRBJ1-1; 9 nucleotides agree with TRBD1. The germline V gene encodes CDR1 GTSNPN and CDR2 SVGIG (reference sequence). The CDR3 contains 15 residues. After removal of 3 bases from V and 0 bases from J, the junction contained 5 bases not matched to a gene.

This rearrangement joins TRBV25-1 to TRBJ1-2; perhaps TRBD1 as D (5 bases). CDR3 length: 14 amino acids. Trimming removed 6 bases from V and 1 base from J, with 12 bases in between. The germline gives CDR1 MGHDK, CDR2 SYGVNS. CDR3 residues: CASSGRQGNYGYTF. The CDR3 DNA reads as TGTGCCAGCAGCGGTCGTCAGGGTAACTATGGCTACACCTTC.

This clone was detected only a few times. The chain carries TRBV3-1 (or the pseudogene TRBV3-2) and TRBJ2-7, with D perhaps TRBD2 (5 bases). The CDR3 contains 15 residues. Trimming shortened V by 4 bases and J by 1 base, and 14 bases separated the two germline ends. Germline V gene sequence: CDR1 LGHDT, CDR2 YNNKEL (reference sequence). CDR3 protein: CASSPQPGLSYEQYF. The CDR3 DNA sequence: TGTGCCAGCAGCCCCCAGCCGGGGTTGTCCTACGAGCAGTACTTC.

The chain uses TRBV7-9 and TRBJ1-2; 7 positions agree with TRBD1. After removal of 6 bases from V and 3 bases from J, the junction contained 7 bases not matched to a gene. Germline CDR1 is SEHNR and CDR2 is FQNEAQ (reference sequence). This CDR3 has 14 amino acids. For the CDR3, the DNA is TGTGCCAGCAGTCCTACAGGGGATCACTATGGCTACACCTTC. This translates into CASSPTGDHYGYTF. The variable domain in full, with the rest retrieved from reference TRBV7-9 and TRBJ1-2, is DTGVSQNPRHKITKRGQNVTFRCDPISEHNRLYWYRQTLGQGPEFLTYFQNEAQLEKSRLLSDRFSAERPKGSFSTLEIQRTEQGDSAMYLCASSPTGDHYGYTFGSGTRLTVV.

This sequence joins TRBV11-3 and TRBJ2-5, with 10 bases fitting TRBD1. Germline V CDR1 and CDR2: SGHNT, YENEEA. V shed 5 bases and J 5 bases; nucleotides not matched to a gene: 14. The CDR3 is 17 residues long. The CDR3 reads CASSLVPGTGDGETQYF. DNA of the CDR3: TGTGCCAGCAGCCTCGTCCCCGGGACAGGGGATGGGGAGACCCAGTACTTC.

V is TRBV19 and J is TRBJ2-2, with D possibly being TRBD1 (7 bases). The CDR3 extends over 15 amino acids. Germline V gene lookup returns CDR1 LNHDA and CDR2 SQIVND (reference sequence). V was pared by 3 bases and J by 5 bases, with 13 bases between. The CDR3 coding sequence is TGTGCCAGTAGTATGGAGGGGGCTTGGACCGGGGAGCTGTTTTTT. Encoded protein: CASSMEGAWTGELFF.

The genes are TRBV5-1 and TRBJ2-5, with D possibly matching TRBD1 (5 bases). Germline V lookup: CDR1 SGHRS, CDR2 YFSETQ. The CDR3 is 16 amino acids. Trimming shortened V by 1 base and J by 5 bases, and 18 bases separated the two germline ends. The CDR3, as DNA: TGCGCCAGCAGCTTGTATAGGGGCGAGATAAGGGAGACCCAGTACTTC. This sequence encodes CASSLYRGEIRETQYF.

This sequence joins TRBV27 and TRBJ1-2, with 8 positions matching TRBD1. V was pared by 5 bases and J by 8 bases, with 13 bases of the junction left unmatched. The CDR3 spans 15 residues. Germline V CDR1 and CDR2: MNHEY, SMNVEV (reference sequence). In DNA form, the CDR3 reads TGTGCCAGCAGTCCAGGGGGCAGGGTGGAATACGGCTACACCTTC. It encodes CASSPGGRVEYGYTF.

V usage is TRBV2 and J usage is TRBJ2-3; tentatively, D is TRBD1 (6 bases). Trimming cost V 3 bases and J 5 bases, with 6 bases left between them. CDR1 is SNHLY, CDR2 FYNNEI, per germline. The CDR3 has 12 residues. In DNA, the CDR3 is TGTGCCAGCAGTGACAGGGGAGATACGCAGTATTTT. It encodes CASSDRGDTQYF.

The genes are TRBV5-4 and TRBJ2-1; TRBD1 matches 9 bases. CDR3 size: 13 residues. Germline CDR1 and CDR2: SGHNT and YYREEE (reference sequence). Losses at the gene ends were 2 bases for V and 10 bases for J; bases not matched to a gene: 4. The CDR3 region is CASSFTGGGEQFF. The DNA of the CDR3 is TGTGCCAGCAGCTTCACAGGGGGCGGAGAGCAGTTCTTC.

The chain carries TRBV12-5 and TRBJ1-2, with 8 bases that match TRBD1. CDR3 length: 11 amino acids. CDR1 is LGHNT, CDR2 FRNRAP, per germline. The J segment lost 13 bases and the V segment lost 4 bases, leaving 5 bases of the junction unmatched. In DNA form, the CDR3 reads TGTGCTAGTGGTTCAACAGGGGGATCCACCTTC. Its protein product is CASGSTGGSTF.

The rearrangement uses TRBV5-1 and TRBJ1-1; 7 nucleotides match TRBD1. Germline V lookup: CDR1 SGHRS, CDR2 YFSETQ. V trimming: 4 bases; J trimming: 10 bases; junction bases outside the gene matches: 13. The CDR3 sequence is 14 residues long. CDR3 loop: CASSDGTVTSAAFF. The DNA for the CDR3 is TGCGCCAGCAGCGATGGGACAGTAACATCTGCAGCTTTCTTT.

This CDR3 is CASSLGVLGGNEKLFF. CDR3 sequence (DNA): TGTGCCAGCAGCTTGGGAGTACTGGGAGGTAATGAAAAACTGTTTTTT. The J gene is TRBJ1-4, the V gene TRBV5-5; D remains ambiguous. Looked up from germline, CDR1 is SGHKS and CDR2 is YYEKEE (reference sequence). The CDR3 covers 16 residues. Trimming cost V 0 bases and J 4 bases, with 13 bases left between them.

The chain is built from TRBV3-1 (or the pseudogene TRBV3-2) and TRBJ2-1; TRBD2 matches 12 bases. The CDR3 contains 15 residues. The germline CDR1 and CDR2 sequences are LGHDT and YNNKEL (reference sequence). V dropped 8 bases and J dropped 2; count of bases not matched to a gene: 4. The CDR3 sequence is CASRASGGAYNEQFF. CDR3 DNA sequence: TGTGCCAGCCGAGCTAGCGGGGGGGCCTACAATGAGCAGTTCTTC.

The gene calls are TRBV11-2 and TRBJ2-4, with D possibly TRBD2 on 6 matching bases. The V gene's germline CDR1 is SGHAT and CDR2 FQNNGV. The ends were cut back, 5 bases at V and 6 bases at J, with 8 bases in the middle. The CDR3 spans 12 residues. The CDR3 nucleotides read TGTGCCAGCAGCCGGGACTTAAACATTCAGTACTTC. Its protein product is CASSRDLNIQYF.

The gene calls are TRBV11-3 and TRBJ2-7, with D unclear. With 2 bases removed from V and 2 bases from J, the gap between germline ends came to 7 bases. Germline V CDR1 and CDR2: SGHNT, YENEEA. CDR3 length equals 13 residues. CDR3 protein: CASSLRQAYEQYF. The CDR3 DNA is TGTGCCAGCAGCTTAAGGCAGGCCTACGAGCAGTACTTC.

J is TRBJ1-1 and V is TRBV2; D unclear. With 3 bases removed from V and 11 bases from J, the gap between germline ends came to 10 bases. The CDR3 consists of 11 residues. Per the germline V gene, CDR1 is SNHLY and CDR2 is FYNNEI. The CDR3 region is CASSDGREAFF. The CDR3 DNA sequence: TGTGCCAGCAGTGATGGGCGTGAGGCTTTCTTT.

The V call is TRBV6-5, the J call TRBJ1-6; tentatively, D is TRBD1 (5 bases). With 6 bases removed from V and 7 bases from J, the gap between germline ends came to 10 bases. In germline, CDR1 is MNHEY, CDR2 SVGAGI. The CDR3 extends over 13 amino acids. The CDR3 loop reads CASSYRGNSPLHF. The CDR3 region has the DNA TGTGCCAGCAGCTATCGGGGGAATTCACCCCTCCACTTT.

On this clone: Additional DNA sequences in this sample encode the identical CDR3. The rearrangement uses TRBV5-1 and TRBJ2-3, with D possibly TRBD2 on 5 matching bases. The CDR3 is 13 residues long. V lost 1 base and J lost 4, with 7 bases in between. Germline V gives CDR1 SGHRS, CDR2 YFSETQ. This CDR3 is CASSLSGADTQYF. CDR3 nucleotides: TGCGCCAGCAGCTTGTCCGGGGCAGATACGCAGTATTTT.

The chain links TRBV29-1 to TRBJ1-4, with D possibly TRBD1 on 6 matching bases. Trimming left V 7 bases short and J 8 bases short, with 20 bases between. The CDR3 extends over 14 amino acids. Looked up from germline, CDR1 is SQVTM and CDR2 is ANQGSEA. Written as DNA, the CDR3 is TGCAGCGCTACCCCAGGGGCCCGGGGAGAAAAACTGTTTTTT. It translates to CSATPGARGEKLFF. The full variable domain, rest sourced from reference TRBV29-1 and TRBJ1-4, is SAVISQKPSRDICQRGTSLTIQCQVDSQVTMMFWYRQQPGQSLTLIATANQGSEATYESGFVIDKFPISRPNLTFSTLTVSNMSPEDSSIYLCSATPGARGEKLFFGSGTQLSVL.

The CDR3 nucleotides are TGTGCCAGTAGCTATGAGTGGGACAGGGTTAGCAATCAGCCCCAGCATTTT. Translating it yields CASSYEWDRVSNQPQHF. This chain uses TRBV19 with TRBJ1-5; 9 nucleotides line up with TRBD1. Germline CDR1 and CDR2: LNHDA and SQIVND (reference sequence). The CDR3 consists of 17 residues. Germline trimming cut 6 bases from V and 0 bases from J; bases unmatched to any gene: 9.

The V call is TRBV5-3, the J call TRBJ1-2; tentative D call: TRBD1 (5 bases). TRBV5-3 counts as an open reading frame of uncertain function. CDR3 length: 16 residues. The V and J ends lost 4 bases and 5 bases respectively, with 21 bases between them. This CDR3 is CARSRRQPKSYYGYTF. The CDR3 DNA follows: TGTGCCAGAAGCCGACGACAGCCGAAGTCCTATTATGGCTACACCTTC.

The chain combines TRBV4-1 with TRBJ1-3; D is unresolved. The CDR3 consists of 15 residues. The V end was cut by 3 bases, the J end by 4 bases, with 13 bases between. Germline CDR1 MGHRA, CDR2 YSYEKL. The CDR3: CASSHLSGEGNTIYF. The CDR3 DNA reads TGCGCCAGCAGCCACCTATCCGGGGAGGGAAACACCATATATTTT.

V gene TRBV11-2 combines with J gene TRBJ1-1, with D hard to call. V was cut by 4 bases and J by 3 bases, with 18 bases left in between. The CDR3 covers 16 residues. Germline-derived CDR1 and CDR2 are SGHAT and FQNNGV. The CDR3 DNA reads as TGTGCCAGCAGCTCCTTCCTCCAGGATGCGCACACTGAAGCTTTCTTT. This gives the protein CASSSFLQDAHTEAFF.

This rearrangement joins TRBV5-1 to TRBJ1-2; unclear D gene. This CDR3 contains 14 residues. CDR1 is SGHRS and CDR2 is YFSETQ in the germline V gene. The V gene lost 0 bases and the J gene lost 0 bases, with 6 bases spanning the gap. This CDR3 reads CASSLDGTNYGYTF. The CDR3 nucleotides read TGCGCCAGCAGCTTGGACGGGACTAACTATGGCTACACCTTC.